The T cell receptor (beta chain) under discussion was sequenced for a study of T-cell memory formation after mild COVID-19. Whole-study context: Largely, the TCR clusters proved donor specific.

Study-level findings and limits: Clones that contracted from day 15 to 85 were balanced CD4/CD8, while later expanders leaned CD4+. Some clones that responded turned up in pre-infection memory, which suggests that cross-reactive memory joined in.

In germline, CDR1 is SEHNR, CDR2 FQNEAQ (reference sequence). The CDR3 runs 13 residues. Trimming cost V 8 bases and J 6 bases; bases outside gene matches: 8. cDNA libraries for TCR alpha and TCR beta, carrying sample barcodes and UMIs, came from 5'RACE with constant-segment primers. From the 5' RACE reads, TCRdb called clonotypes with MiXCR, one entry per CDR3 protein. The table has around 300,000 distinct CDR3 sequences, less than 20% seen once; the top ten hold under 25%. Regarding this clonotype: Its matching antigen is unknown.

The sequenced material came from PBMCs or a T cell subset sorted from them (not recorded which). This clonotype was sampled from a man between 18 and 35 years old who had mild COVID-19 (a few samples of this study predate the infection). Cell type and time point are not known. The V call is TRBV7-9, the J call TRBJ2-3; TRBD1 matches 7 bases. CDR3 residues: CASRRGGQDTQYF. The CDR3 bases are TGTGCCAGCCGTCGAGGGGGCCAGGATACGCAGTATTTT.